This record looks at one T cell receptor beta chain sequence and its context. Its target is unknown. Between the trimmed V and J ends, which lost 6 bases and 2 bases, there was a span of 15 bases. The CDR3 is 15 residues long. Next came a second PCR, run for about 7 to 11 cycles, which used a sample-barcoded 5' primer along with a J-beta primer mix. Every sample produced at least 2.5 million CDR3-containing paired-end reads. One entry per CDR3 protein results from TCRdb running MiXCR on the 5' RACE reads. The sample records roughly 1,500,000 distinct CDR3 sequences, roughly 32% being singletons. The entry originates in a study of blood T cells in healthy people across ages. Study in general: Template switching caught about one barcoded beta molecule for each two T cells. Study-wide findings and caveats: A roughly linear age-dependent decrease characterized TCR beta diversity per million T cells.

Sequencing was carried out using blood. This chain joins TRBV12-3 or TRBV12-4 and TRBJ2-3; tentatively, D is TRBD1 (6 bases). The source of this sequence is a woman aged 30 to 39 in good health. CDR3 DNA sequence: TGTGCCAGCAGCTCAAGGACAGTCGACACAGATACGCAGTATTTT. Encoded protein: CASSSRTVDTDTQYF.